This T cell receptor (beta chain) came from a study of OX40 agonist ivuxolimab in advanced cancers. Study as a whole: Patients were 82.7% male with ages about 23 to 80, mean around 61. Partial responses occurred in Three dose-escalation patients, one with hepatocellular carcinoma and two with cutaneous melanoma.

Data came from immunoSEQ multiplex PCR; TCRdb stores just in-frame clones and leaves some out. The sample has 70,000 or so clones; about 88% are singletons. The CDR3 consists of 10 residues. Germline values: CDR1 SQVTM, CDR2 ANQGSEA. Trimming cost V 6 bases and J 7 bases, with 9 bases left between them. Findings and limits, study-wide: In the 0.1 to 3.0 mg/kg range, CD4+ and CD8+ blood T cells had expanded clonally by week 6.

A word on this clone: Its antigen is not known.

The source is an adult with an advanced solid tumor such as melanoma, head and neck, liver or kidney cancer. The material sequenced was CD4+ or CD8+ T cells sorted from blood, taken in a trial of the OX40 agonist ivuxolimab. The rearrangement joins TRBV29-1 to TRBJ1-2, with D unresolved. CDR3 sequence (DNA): TGCAGCGTCTCGTCCGGTGGCTACACCTTC. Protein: CSVSSGGYTF.